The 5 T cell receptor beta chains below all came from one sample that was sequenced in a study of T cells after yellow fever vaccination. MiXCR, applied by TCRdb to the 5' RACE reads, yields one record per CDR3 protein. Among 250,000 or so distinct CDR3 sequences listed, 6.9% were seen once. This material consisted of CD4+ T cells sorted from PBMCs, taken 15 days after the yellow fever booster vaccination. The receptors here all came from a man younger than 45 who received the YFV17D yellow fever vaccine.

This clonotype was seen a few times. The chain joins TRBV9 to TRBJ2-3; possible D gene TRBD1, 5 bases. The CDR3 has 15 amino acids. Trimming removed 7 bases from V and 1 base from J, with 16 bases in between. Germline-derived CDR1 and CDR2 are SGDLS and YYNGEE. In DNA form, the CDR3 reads TGTGCCAGCCAACAAGGGGCGACGGGCACAGATACGCAGTATTTT. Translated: CASQQGATGTDTQYF.

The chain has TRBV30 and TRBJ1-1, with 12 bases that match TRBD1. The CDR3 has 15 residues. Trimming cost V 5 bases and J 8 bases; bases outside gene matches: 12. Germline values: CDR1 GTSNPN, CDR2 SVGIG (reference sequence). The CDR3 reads CAWYDRDRGRAEAFF. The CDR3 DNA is TGTGCCTGGTATGACCGGGACAGGGGGCGTGCGGAAGCTTTCTTT. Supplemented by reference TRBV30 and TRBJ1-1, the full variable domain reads SQTIHQWPATLVQPVGSPLSLECTVEGTSNPNLYWYRQAAGRGLQLLFYSVGIGQISSEVPQNLSASRPQDRQFILSSKKLLLSDSGFYLCAWYDRDRGRAEAFFGQGTRLTVV.

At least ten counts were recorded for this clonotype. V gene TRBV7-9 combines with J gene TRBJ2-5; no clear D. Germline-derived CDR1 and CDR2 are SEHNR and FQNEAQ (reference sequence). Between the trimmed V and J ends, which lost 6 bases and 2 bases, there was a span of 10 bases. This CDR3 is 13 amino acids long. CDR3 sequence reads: CASSHSLQETQYF. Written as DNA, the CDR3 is TGTGCCAGCAGTCACAGCCTTCAAGAGACCCAGTACTTC.

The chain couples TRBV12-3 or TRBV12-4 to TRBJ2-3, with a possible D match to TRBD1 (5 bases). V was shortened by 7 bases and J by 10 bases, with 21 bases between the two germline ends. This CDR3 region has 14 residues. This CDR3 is CASTGARSKGAQYF. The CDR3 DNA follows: TGTGCCAGCACTGGGGCTAGGAGTAAAGGGGCGCAGTATTTT.

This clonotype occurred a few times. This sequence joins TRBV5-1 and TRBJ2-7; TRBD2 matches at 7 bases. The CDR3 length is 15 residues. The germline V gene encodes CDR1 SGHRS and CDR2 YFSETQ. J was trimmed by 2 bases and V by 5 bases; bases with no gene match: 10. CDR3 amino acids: CASRTGGMDPYEQYF. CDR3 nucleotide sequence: TGCGCCAGCAGAACCGGGGGGATGGACCCCTACGAGCAGTACTTC.